The next 20 T cell receptor beta chains were all read from a single sample in a study of blood T cell repertoires in COVID-19. Some clones are missing from TCRdb's copy, which holds only in-frame ones; the method was immunoSEQ multiplex PCR. The sample records about 70,000 clones, roughly 80% being singletons. Input material: peripheral blood. The origin of the receptors is a woman aged 55-69 years with acute or convalescent COVID-19.

This clone was seen a handful of times. The CDR3 sequence is CSASPSKAYNEQFF. The CDR3, as DNA: TGCAGTGCTAGTCCTAGCAAGGCCTACAATGAGCAGTTCTTC. V usage is TRBV20-1 and J usage is TRBJ2-1; possible D gene TRBD2, 5 bases. The CDR3 has 14 residues. V gave up 3 bases and J gave up 2 bases, with 11 bases separating them. CDR1 and CDR2 from the germline V gene are DFQATT and SNEGSKA (reference sequence).

The chain carries TRBV19 and TRBJ2-2; 9 bases agree with TRBD1. The V gene's germline CDR1 is LNHDA and CDR2 SQIVND (reference sequence). V trimming: 5 bases; J trimming: 2 bases; junction bases outside the gene matches: 6. There are 16 residues in the CDR3. The CDR3 loop is CASSGLGQGNTGELFF. The CDR3 coding sequence is TGTGCCAGTAGTGGACTGGGACAGGGAAACACCGGGGAGCTGTTTTTT.

This clone has a single count. The V gene is TRBV5-1, the J gene TRBJ1-1, with D unresolved. With 0 bases removed from V and 4 bases from J, the gap between germline ends came to 10 bases. The germline gives CDR1 SGHRS, CDR2 YFSETQ. The CDR3 covers 14 residues. As DNA, the CDR3 is TGCGCCAGCAGCTTGGGCCGAATCGGCACTGAAGCTTTCTTT. It is translated as CASSLGRIGTEAFF.

The V and J genes are TRBV15 and TRBJ2-5; TRBD2 might be the D (6 bases). The CDR3 extends over 13 amino acids. Between the trimmed V and J ends, which lost 5 bases and 4 bases, there was a span of 11 bases. Germline V gene sequence: CDR1 LNHNV, CDR2 YYDKDF (reference sequence). The chain's CDR3 is CATSPTRRETQYF. For the CDR3, the DNA is TGTGCCACCAGCCCGACTAGACGAGAGACCCAGTACTTC.

The chain recombines TRBV3-1 (or the pseudogene TRBV3-2) with TRBJ2-7; 7 nucleotides match TRBD1. Trimming removed 0 bases from V and 3 bases from J; junction bases left unmatched: 8. This CDR3 is built from 16 residues. The germline CDR1 and CDR2 sequences are LGHDT and YNNKEL (reference sequence). CDR3 DNA sequence: TGTGCCAGCAGCCAAGAGGGACAGCGGAGGTTCTACGAGCAGTACTTC. Protein: CASSQEGQRRFYEQYF.

This clone was seen a handful of times. CDR3 coding DNA: TGTGCCAGCAGCAAGGGACAGGGAATAGCTTTCTTT. Residues: CASSKGQGIAFF. The rearrangement uses TRBV6-5 and TRBJ1-1; TRBD1 aligns across 9 bases. Germline V lookup: CDR1 MNHEY, CDR2 SVGAGI. The length of the CDR3 is 12 residues. The V segment lost 6 bases and the J segment 10 bases; nucleotides outside the gene matches: 6.

This clone was picked up one time. This chain uses TRBV10-3 with TRBJ2-2; 7 bases fit TRBD2. Germline trimming cut 0 bases from V and 3 bases from J; bases unmatched to any gene: 4. The CDR3 spans 16 residues. In germline, CDR1 is ENHRY, CDR2 SYGVKD. CDR3 DNA sequence: TGTGCCATCAGTGAGTCGGGAGGGTCGGACACCGGGGAGCTGTTTTTT. It codes for CAISESGGSDTGELFF.

The chain has TRBV5-1 and TRBJ2-1; TRBD2 might be the D (6 bases). The CDR3 spans 13 residues. Germline V gene data show CDR1 as SGHRS and CDR2 as YFSETQ. Trimming took off 1 base at V and 9 bases at J, with 11 bases between the two ends. This CDR3 is CASSLMPAGEQFF. For the CDR3, the DNA is TGCGCCAGCAGCTTGATGCCAGCGGGTGAGCAGTTCTTC.

This clone appeared a few times. This rearrangement joins TRBV6-4 to TRBJ1-1, with D unclear. V dropped 7 bases and J dropped 1 base, with 10 bases sitting between them. There are 13 residues in the CDR3. In germline, CDR1 is MRHNA, CDR2 SNTAGT. CDR3 bases: TGTGCCAGCAAAGGAGAGGGGAACACTGAAGCTTTCTTT. Protein sequence: CASKGEGNTEAFF.

The chain employs TRBV18 and TRBJ1-1, with 9 bases matching TRBD1. CDR1 is KGHSH, CDR2 LQKENI, per germline. V lost 4 bases and J lost 4; bases outside the gene matches: 7. This CDR3 spans 15 amino acids. CDR3 sequence reads: CASSQDRGTATEAFF. The CDR3 nucleotides are TGTGCCAGCTCACAAGACAGGGGGACGGCCACTGAAGCTTTCTTT. Combining the CDR3 with reference TRBV18 and TRBJ1-1 gives the whole variable domain NAGVMQNPRHLVRRRGQEARLRCSPMKGHSHVYWYRQLPEEGLKFMVYLQKENIIDESGMPKERFSAEFPKEGPSILRIQQVVRGDSAAYFCASSQDRGTATEAFFGQGTRLTVV.

V gene TRBV5-1 combines with J gene TRBJ2-1; the D gene is possibly TRBD1 (6 bases). Germline V gene lookup returns CDR1 SGHRS and CDR2 YFSETQ. The CDR3 has 16 amino acids. V was shortened by 1 base and J by 7 bases, with 18 bases between the two germline ends. In DNA, the CDR3 is TGCGCCAGCAGCTTGCCCCTCGTACAGGGTTTAAATGAGCAGTTCTTC. Translating gives CASSLPLVQGLNEQFF.

The rearrangement links TRBV5-1 to TRBJ1-1; no firm D call. The V end was cut by 1 base, the J end by 1 base, with 8 bases between. Germline V gives CDR1 SGHRS, CDR2 YFSETQ. This CDR3 is built from 14 residues. The CDR3 is CASSLTDTNTEAFF. The CDR3 nucleotides are TGCGCCAGCAGCTTGACAGATACGAACACTGAAGCTTTCTTT.

The chain recombines TRBV19 with TRBJ1-4, with D uncertain. The CDR3 is 14 amino acids. Trimming cost V 7 bases and J 3 bases, with 12 bases left between them. The germline V gene encodes CDR1 LNHDA and CDR2 SQIVND (reference sequence). The CDR3 DNA sequence: TGTGCCAGTAAGATCGCCAGGTCTAATGAAAAACTGTTTTTT. This gives the protein CASKIARSNEKLFF.

J is TRBJ1-2 and V is TRBV12-3 or TRBV12-4; D remains unclear. Trimming pared 1 base from V and 4 bases from J, leaving 7 bases between. This CDR3 comprises 13 residues. Here the CDR3 DNA reads TGTGCCAGCAGTTTAGACAAGATCTATGGCTACACCTTC. Residues: CASSLDKIYGYTF.

The chain links TRBV7-8 to TRBJ2-2; 10 bases match TRBD2. V shed 5 bases, J shed 5 bases, and the junction held 20 bases outside the gene matches. This CDR3 has 20 amino acids. Germline loops: CDR1 SGHVS, CDR2 FQNEAQ. CDR3 sequence reads: CASSPRRLAGAERGTGELFF. The CDR3 DNA follows: TGTGCCAGCAGCCCCCGGAGGCTAGCGGGGGCTGAAAGGGGGACCGGGGAGCTGTTTTTT.

In this sample, this clone turned up once. The gene calls are TRBV24-1 and TRBJ1-2; possibly TRBD1 for D (6 bases). Trimming pared 4 bases from V and 8 bases from J, leaving 16 bases between. This CDR3 has 14 amino acids. Germline CDR1 is KGHDR and CDR2 is SFDVKD. DNA for the CDR3: TGTGCCACCAGTGACCCAACAGGGCGTGACGGCTACACCTTC. Amino acid sequence: CATSDPTGRDGYTF.

The gene calls are TRBV3-1 (or the pseudogene TRBV3-2) and TRBJ1-1; D may be TRBD1 (6 bases). V was pared by 3 bases and J by 1 base, with 9 bases between. Germline V CDR1 and CDR2: LGHDT, YNNKEL (reference sequence). The CDR3 extends over 14 amino acids. The CDR3 sequence is CASSQLTGNTEAFF. The CDR3 DNA reads TGTGCCAGCAGCCAGCTGACAGGGAACACTGAAGCTTTCTTT.

The genes are TRBV3-1 (or the pseudogene TRBV3-2) and TRBJ1-2, with D unclear. The V gene's germline CDR1 is LGHDT and CDR2 YNNKEL (reference sequence). This CDR3 has 12 amino acids. Trimming removed 0 bases from V and 8 bases from J, with 7 bases in between. The CDR3 region is CASSQDLMGYTF. CDR3 DNA: TGTGCCAGCAGCCAAGATTTAATGGGCTACACCTTC.

This clone was seen a few times. V is TRBV4-2 and J is TRBJ1-5, with D perhaps TRBD1 (6 bases). CDR1 and CDR2 (germline): LGHNA, YNFKEQ. With 1 base removed from V and 0 bases from J, the gap between germline ends came to 16 bases. The CDR3 consists of 18 residues. Written as DNA, the CDR3 is TGTGCCAGCAGCCAAGGGGGTCGTACAGGGTATAGCAATCAGCCCCAGCATTTT. Protein sequence: CASSQGGRTGYSNQPQHF.

This sequence joins TRBV2 and TRBJ1-1; D gene ambiguous. Trimming took 2 bases from V and 0 from J, leaving 10 bases between them. Germline lookup yields CDR1 SNHLY and CDR2 FYNNEI. This CDR3 spans 15 amino acids. The CDR3 nucleotides are TGTGCCAGCAGTGAACAACAAGTTCTGAACACTGAAGCTTTCTTT. Translation gives CASSEQQVLNTEAFF.